This T cell receptor (beta chain) stems from a study of tumor and adjacent non-tumor tissue in lung cancer. Study as a whole: Around 4.2 million productive TCRbeta reads were obtained per sample on average.

The library came from three nested PCR rounds adapted from ARM-PCR protocols. TCRdb ran MiXCR on the multiplex PCR reads and lists one entry per CDR3 protein. The sample carries about 43,000 distinct CDR3 sequences, roughly 60% recorded once. This clonotype was counted many times. No cell sorting was done before RNA was extracted from the tissue. Distant lung tissue was collected more than 3 cm away from the tumor edge. Trimming pared 7 bases from V and 4 bases from J, leaving 10 bases between. Germline assignment: CDR1 SNHLY and CDR2 FYNNEI. CDR3 length: 13 amino acids. This receptor was identified in a man in his forties or fifties with non-small cell lung cancer. The sequencing input was distant non-tumor lung tissue. V gene TRBV2 combines with J gene TRBJ1-4; D gene ambiguous. CDR3 region: CASISGYNEKLFF. The CDR3 DNA reads TGTGCCAGCATTTCTGGATATAATGAAAAACTGTTTTTT.